The next 25 T cell receptor beta chains were all read from a single sample in a study of shared clonotypes between healthy human individuals. Using immunoSEQ multiplex PCR, the repertoire was profiled, and TCRdb retains in-frame clones only, with some absent. The table shows about 590,000 clones, with just under 97% occurring only once. Terminally differentiated effector memory CD45RA+ cells were excluded from the naive CD8 cells, which were CD45RO-negative and positively selected for CCR7. The sequencing input was naive CD8+ T cells sorted from blood. These receptors were obtained from a young woman in good health.

The chain combines TRBV18 with TRBJ2-7, with TRBD2 matching over 7 bases. The CDR3 length is 18 residues. The V gene end was trimmed by 6 bases and the J gene end by 6 bases; junction bases not matched to a gene: 23. The germline CDR1 and CDR2 sequences are KGHSH and LQKENI. The CDR3 sequence: CASSPLMEGKRGIAEQYF. DNA of the CDR3: TGTGCCAGCTCCCCCCTTATGGAGGGTAAGCGGGGAATTGCCGAGCAGTACTTC.

The sample holds a few counts of this clone. Other nucleotide sequences in the sample specify the same CDR3. The V and J genes are TRBV27 and TRBJ2-7; 9 bases are a match to TRBD2. There are 15 residues in the CDR3. Germline values: CDR1 MNHEY, CDR2 SMNVEV (reference sequence). The trim removed 3 bases at V and 2 bases at J, leaving 5 bases unmatched. Here the CDR3 DNA reads TGTGCCAGCAGTTTGGGGGCTAGCGGGACCTACGAGCAGTACTTC. This translates into CASSLGASGTYEQYF.

This clone was seen a single time. The rearrangement uses TRBV9 and TRBJ2-7, with TRBD2 as a possible D gene (6 bases). This CDR3 contains 12 residues. CDR1 is SGDLS, CDR2 YYNGEE, per germline. V was cut by 3 bases and J by 7 bases, with 11 bases left in between. DNA for the CDR3: TGTGCCAGCAGCGCTGGAGGGCGGGAGCAGTACTTC. Protein product: CASSAGGREQYF. Complete variable domain (other parts from reference TRBV9 and TRBJ2-7): DSGVTQTPKHLITATGQRVTLRCSPRSGDLSVYWYQQSLDQGLQFLIQYYNGEERAKGNILERFSAQQFPDLHSELNLSSLELGDSALYFCASSAGGREQYFGPGTRLTVT.

The J gene is TRBJ2-1, the V gene TRBV29-1; TRBD2 matches 10 bases. Per the germline V gene, CDR1 is SQVTM and CDR2 is ANQGSEA. The CDR3 length is 14 residues. The trim removed 7 bases at V and 8 bases at J, leaving 11 bases unmatched. CDR3 amino acids: CSGLLAGVTHEQFF. In nucleotides, the CDR3 is TGCAGCGGACTCCTAGCGGGAGTTACCCATGAGCAGTTCTTC.

This chain uses TRBV11-2 with TRBJ2-1; D is unclear. The V gene lost 1 base and the J gene lost 4 bases, with 11 bases spanning the gap. The CDR3 is made up of 15 amino acids. Germline V gene data show CDR1 as SGHAT and CDR2 as FQNNGV. CDR3 in DNA: TGTGCCAGCAGCTTAGCCCTCCTTGGTTACAATGAGCAGTTCTTC. Protein product: CASSLALLGYNEQFF. Complete variable domain (other parts from reference TRBV11-2 and TRBJ2-1): EAGVAQSPRYKIIEKRQSVAFWCNPISGHATLYWYQQILGQGPKLLIQFQNNGVVDDSQLPKDRFSAERLKGVDSTLKIQPAKLEDSAVYLCASSLALLGYNEQFFGPGTRLTVL.

The chain is built from TRBV5-6 and TRBJ1-1; tentatively, D is TRBD1 (6 bases). Trimming stripped 1 base from V and 4 bases from J, with 8 bases between. Germline V gene sequence: CDR1 SGHDT, CDR2 YYEEEE. The CDR3 length is 13 residues. For the CDR3, the DNA is TGTGCCAGCAGCTTGAGGGGGGGCACTGAAGCTTTCTTT. This codes for CASSLRGGTEAFF.

The rearrangement uses TRBV2 and TRBJ2-7; 8 bases match TRBD2. This CDR3 spans 15 amino acids. CDR1 and CDR2 from the germline V gene are SNHLY and FYNNEI. V lost 9 bases, J lost 0 bases, and 10 bases stayed unmatched. The DNA of the CDR3 is TGTGCCAGGACGCCAATGAGCGGGAGCTCCTACGAGCAGTACTTC. Translated, it gives CARTPMSGSSYEQYF.

This chain connects TRBV16 to TRBJ1-2; D remains ambiguous. The CDR3 sequence is 15 residues long. CDR1 KGHSY and CDR2 FQNENV come from the germline V gene. The germline V and J ends were trimmed by 0 bases and 2 bases, with 10 bases remaining between them. CDR3 sequence: CASSQSLSGNYGYTF. CDR3 DNA sequence: TGTGCCAGCAGCCAATCGCTTTCGGGGAACTATGGCTACACCTTC.

This clone was counted a single time. The chain carries TRBV9 and TRBJ2-2, with D possibly being TRBD2 (5 bases). V dropped 5 bases and J dropped 3 bases, with 5 bases sitting between them. This CDR3 has 12 amino acids. The germline CDR1 and CDR2 sequences are SGDLS and YYNGEE. For the CDR3, the DNA is TGTGCCAGCAGGCGGGACACCGGGGAGCTGTTTTTT. This sequence encodes CASRRDTGELFF. The full variable domain, rest sourced from reference TRBV9 and TRBJ2-2, is DSGVTQTPKHLITATGQRVTLRCSPRSGDLSVYWYQQSLDQGLQFLIQYYNGEERAKGNILERFSAQQFPDLHSELNLSSLELGDSALYFCASRRDTGELFFGEGSRLTVL.

The V gene is TRBV5-4, the J gene TRBJ2-5; 7 positions match TRBD2. There are 15 residues in the CDR3. The V and J ends lost 1 base and 2 bases, in that order; junction bases with no gene match: 5. Looked up from germline, CDR1 is SGHNT and CDR2 is YYREEE (reference sequence). In DNA, the CDR3 is TGTGCCAGCAGCTTGAACGGGGGGTATCAAGAGACCCAGTACTTC. Translating gives CASSLNGGYQETQYF.

As regards this clone: Additional DNA sequences in this sample encode the identical CDR3. The V call is TRBV9, the J call TRBJ2-7; D is undetermined. The CDR3 is 14 amino acids. V lost 0 bases to trimming and J lost 2 bases, with 9 bases between them. Germline V gene lookup returns CDR1 SGDLS and CDR2 YYNGEE. The CDR3 reads CASSVGGGTYEQYF. CDR3 sequence (DNA): TGTGCCAGCAGCGTAGGTGGCGGCACCTACGAGCAGTACTTC.

This clone appeared once. The chain uses TRBV14 and TRBJ2-3; no reliable D call. The CDR3 is 14 amino acids. Germline-derived CDR1 and CDR2 are SGHDN and FVKESK. V was shortened by 3 bases and J by 4 bases, with 11 bases between the two germline ends. CDR3 in amino acids: CASSHLEVPDTQYF. The CDR3 DNA reads as TGTGCCAGCAGCCACCTCGAAGTCCCAGATACGCAGTATTTT.

The gene calls are TRBV27 and TRBJ2-2; D is unclear. The CDR3 is 14 residues long. The ends were cut back, 4 bases at V and 1 base at J, with 7 bases in the middle. Germline CDR1 reads MNHEY; CDR2 reads SMNVEV (reference sequence). The CDR3 sequence: CASSYGGNTGELFF. CDR3 coding DNA: TGTGCCAGCAGTTACGGCGGGAACACCGGGGAGCTGTTTTTT.

The chain couples TRBV28 to TRBJ1-2; D unclear. V lost 5 bases, J lost 4 bases, and 11 bases lay in between. CDR3 size: 13 residues. Germline loops: CDR1 MDHEN, CDR2 SYDVKM. The CDR3 nucleotides are TGTGCCAGCAGTGCCGGACGGATCTATGGCTACACCTTC. Encoded protein: CASSAGRIYGYTF.

The J gene is TRBJ2-5, the V gene TRBV7-2; weak D call: TRBD2 (6 bases). Trimming left V 5 bases short and J 4 bases short, with 23 bases between. Germline-derived CDR1 and CDR2 are SGHTA and FQGNSA. The CDR3 runs 17 residues. This CDR3 is CASSPRGIGVEGETQYF. The CDR3 bases are TGTGCCAGCAGCCCGAGAGGGATAGGGGTGGAGGGAGAGACCCAGTACTTC.

In regard to this clone: The junction and the germline gene differ at one end; a read error may be behind it. The chain uses TRBV5-6 and TRBJ1-5; D may be TRBD1 (5 bases). Germline CDR1 SGHDT, CDR2 YYEEEE. The CDR3 has 14 amino acids. CDR3 in DNA: TGTGCCAGCAGTTTGGGGGTTGGCAATCAGCCCCAGCATTTT. This encodes CASSLGVGNQPQHF.

CDR3 nucleotides: TGTGCCAGCAGTGAAGCGCTGGGTGAAAAACTGTTTTTT. It is translated as CASSEALGEKLFF. The J gene is TRBJ1-4, the V gene TRBV6-1; no firm D call. Germline V gene data show CDR1 as MNHNS and CDR2 as SASEGT. The V and J ends lost 0 bases and 7 bases respectively, with 6 bases between them. The CDR3 length is 13 residues.

This clone was found once. The chain is built from TRBV2 and TRBJ2-2, with 8 bases fitting TRBD1. The CDR3 spans 17 residues. CDR1 SNHLY and CDR2 FYNNEI come from the germline V gene. V lost 8 bases to trimming and J lost 5 bases; unmatched junction nucleotides: 16. The CDR3 region has the DNA TGTGCCAGCGACAAACACCGGACAGGGACGAGTACCGGGGAGCTGTTTTTT. Translated, it gives CASDKHRTGTSTGELFF. The full variable domain, its missing parts supplied by reference TRBV2 and TRBJ2-2, is EPEVTQTPSHQVTQMGQEVILRCVPISNHLYFYWYRQILGQKVEFLVSFYNNEISEKSEIFDDQFSVERPDGSNFTLKIRSTKLEDSAMYFCASDKHRTGTSTGELFFGEGSRLTVL.

The table lists this clone with a few counts. Distinct nucleotide sequences in the sample also encode this CDR3. This rearrangement joins TRBV27 to TRBJ2-2; D unclear. The CDR3 is 11 residues long. The germline CDR1 and CDR2 sequences are MNHEY and SMNVEV (reference sequence). V lost 0 bases and J lost 7, with 0 bases in between. The CDR3 spells CASSLSGELFF. DNA for the CDR3: TGTGCCAGCAGTTTATCCGGGGAGCTGTTTTTT.

The CDR3 region is CASSLGLFTGELFF. CDR3 nucleotide sequence: TGTGCCAGCAGTTTGGGACTATTTACCGGGGAGCTGTTTTTT. The chain links TRBV28 to TRBJ2-2; 7 positions match TRBD2. V shed 3 bases and J 5 bases; nucleotides not matched to a gene: 3. Germline V lookup: CDR1 MDHEN, CDR2 SYDVKM. The CDR3 totals 14 residues.

V is TRBV27 and J is TRBJ2-5; 10 bases map to TRBD2. Germline trimming cut 6 bases from V and 4 bases from J; bases unmatched to any gene: 2. This CDR3 region has 13 residues. Germline loops: CDR1 MNHEY, CDR2 SMNVEV (reference sequence). CDR3: CASSSGRVETQYF. CDR3 bases: TGTGCCAGCAGCAGCGGGAGGGTAGAGACCCAGTACTTC.

The V and J genes are TRBV2 and TRBJ1-1; D not certain. CDR3 length: 13 amino acids. From germline, CDR1 is SNHLY and CDR2 FYNNEI. V was trimmed by 2 bases and J by 5 bases, leaving 9 bases between them. The DNA of the CDR3 is TGTGCCAGCAGTGAAATGGCGGGTACTGAAGCTTTCTTT. This translates into CASSEMAGTEAFF.

The rearrangement joins TRBV13 to TRBJ2-7; D is tentatively TRBD1 or TRBD2 (6 bases each). The CDR3 has 14 residues. Trimming shortened V by 5 bases and J by 4 bases, and 15 bases separated the two germline ends. Looked up from germline, CDR1 is PRHDT and CDR2 is FYEKMQ (reference sequence). CDR3 protein: CASSPPGAVYEQYF. The CDR3 nucleotides are TGTGCCAGCAGCCCGCCGGGGGCCGTATACGAGCAGTACTTC.

V is TRBV28 and J is TRBJ2-3; D assignment may be TRBD1 or TRBD2 (5 bases each). Germline V gene sequence: CDR1 MDHEN, CDR2 SYDVKM. Trimming stripped 3 bases from V and 6 bases from J, with 16 bases between. The CDR3 contains 15 residues. The CDR3 DNA reads as TGTGCCAGCAGTTTGAGCTCCCGAGGGGTGGATACGCAGTATTTT. Translation: CASSLSSRGVDTQYF.

The V and J genes are TRBV5-4 and TRBJ2-2; D is unresolved. V lost 2 bases and J 0 bases, leaving 8 bases between the germline ends. Germline assignment: CDR1 SGHNT and CDR2 YYREEE (reference sequence). The CDR3 is made up of 15 amino acids. CDR3 loop: CASSFRSANTGELFF. The CDR3 coding sequence is TGTGCCAGCAGCTTTCGCAGCGCGAACACCGGGGAGCTGTTTTTT.